This T cell receptor beta chain appears in the sequencing data of a study of blood T cell repertoires in COVID-19. In germline, CDR1 is WSHSY, CDR2 SAAADI. The CDR3 loop spans 13 amino acids. The junction had 5 bases not matched to a gene; V was cut back by 8 bases and J by 8 bases. Clones were read by immunoSEQ multiplex PCR, and TCRdb kept only the in-frame ones, dropping some. This sample has about 51,000 clones; approximately 90% occur once, and the top ten carry 2.5% to 3.5%. Sequencing input: peripheral blood. The chain couples TRBV10-2 to TRBJ1-4, with 10 bases fitting TRBD1. The receptor was isolated from a man between 45 and 60 years old with acute or convalescent COVID-19. The CDR3 DNA follows: TGCGCCAGCGGGGACAGGGGTAGGGAAAAACTGTTTTTT. This sequence encodes CASGDRGREKLFF.